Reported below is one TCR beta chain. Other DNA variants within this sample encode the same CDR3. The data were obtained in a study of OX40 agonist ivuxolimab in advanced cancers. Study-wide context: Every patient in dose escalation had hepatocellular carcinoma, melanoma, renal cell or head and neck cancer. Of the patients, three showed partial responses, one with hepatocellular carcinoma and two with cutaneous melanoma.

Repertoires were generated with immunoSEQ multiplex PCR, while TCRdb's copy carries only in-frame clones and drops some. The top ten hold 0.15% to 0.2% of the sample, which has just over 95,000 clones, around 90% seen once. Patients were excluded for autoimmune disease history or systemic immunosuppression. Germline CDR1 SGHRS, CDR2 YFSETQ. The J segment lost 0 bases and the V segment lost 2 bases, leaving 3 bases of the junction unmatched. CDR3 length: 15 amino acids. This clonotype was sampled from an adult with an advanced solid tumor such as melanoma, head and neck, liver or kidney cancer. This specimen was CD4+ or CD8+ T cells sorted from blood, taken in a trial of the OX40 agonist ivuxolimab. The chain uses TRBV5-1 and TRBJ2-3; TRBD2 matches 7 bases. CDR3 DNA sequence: TGCGCCAGCAGCTTAGTGGGGGGGAGCACAGATACGCAGTATTTT. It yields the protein CASSLVGGSTDTQYF.